A single sample gave rise to the 15 T cell receptor beta chains below, sequenced in a study of blood T cell repertoires in COVID-19. Sequencing used immunoSEQ multiplex PCR; TCRdb keeps in-frame clones, though not all of them. The sample records approximately 250,000 clones, 70% to 90% being singletons. Material for sequencing was PBMCs or T cells enriched from blood (not recorded which). These receptors originate from a woman aged 40 to 55 with acute COVID-19.

Ten or more counts support this clone. This chain links TRBV7-3 with TRBJ2-7; 7 nucleotides align to TRBD1. Germline-derived CDR1 and CDR2 are SGHTA and FQGTGA. This CDR3 is 13 amino acids long. V gave up 2 bases and J gave up 7 bases; unmatched junction bases: 5. This CDR3 reads CASSLETGREQYF. CDR3 sequence (DNA): TGTGCCAGCAGCTTAGAGACAGGGCGAGAGCAGTACTTC.

CDR3 nucleotide sequence: TGTGCCACCAACATTGCAACCTACGGGACTGATACCTACGAGCAGTACTTC. It specifies CATNIATYGTDTYEQYF. The genes are TRBV28 and TRBJ2-7, with a tentative D call TRBD2 (6 bases). The CDR3 sequence is 17 residues long. The germline CDR1 and CDR2 sequences are MDHEN and SYDVKM. Trimming pared 10 bases from V and 2 bases from J, leaving 27 bases between.

This clone was recorded only once. The rearrangement uses TRBV9 and TRBJ1-2; 10 positions agree with TRBD1. Germline CDR1 and CDR2: SGDLS and YYNGEE. The CDR3 totals 17 residues. The trim removed 0 bases at V and 4 bases at J, leaving 9 bases unmatched. The CDR3 region is CASSVAMGTGVSYGYTF. CDR3 coding DNA: TGTGCCAGCAGCGTAGCTATGGGGACAGGGGTTTCCTATGGCTACACCTTC. The full variable domain, its missing parts supplied by reference TRBV9 and TRBJ1-2, is DSGVTQTPKHLITATGQRVTLRCSPRSGDLSVYWYQQSLDQGLQFLIQYYNGEERAKGNILERFSAQQFPDLHSELNLSSLELGDSALYFCASSVAMGTGVSYGYTFGSGTRLTVV.

The V call is TRBV19, the J call TRBJ1-2; the D is unclear. CDR3 length: 13 residues. Germline-derived CDR1 and CDR2 are LNHDA and SQIVND (reference sequence). V was cut by 5 bases and J by 4 bases, with 11 bases left in between. The CDR3 coding sequence is TGTGCCAGTAGTGGAAGAGGTGGCTATGGCTACACCTTC. Translated, it gives CASSGRGGYGYTF.

The rearrangement uses TRBV12-3 or TRBV12-4 and TRBJ1-6, with no clear D. The CDR3 runs to 12 residues. V was trimmed by 1 base and J by 9 bases, leaving 4 bases between them. CDR3 sequence: CASSLVGSPLHF. The CDR3 region has the DNA TGTGCCAGCAGTTTAGTCGGTTCACCCCTCCACTTT.

V usage is TRBV7-8 and J usage is TRBJ1-1; D possibly corresponds to TRBD1 (5 bases). CDR1 and CDR2 from the germline V gene are SGHVS and FQNEAQ. V was pared by 3 bases and J by 10 bases, with 12 bases between. This CDR3 region has 12 residues. The CDR3: CASSLGLGAAFF. The CDR3 region has the DNA TGTGCCAGCAGCTTGGGACTGGGTGCAGCTTTCTTT.

The CDR3, as DNA: TGTGCCAGCGGACAGGATTCTAATTCACCCCTCCACTTT. Its protein product is CASGQDSNSPLHF. This rearrangement joins TRBV7-3 to TRBJ1-6, with 7 bases that match TRBD1. V shed 8 bases, J shed 6 bases, and the junction held 4 bases outside the gene matches. Germline lookup yields CDR1 SGHTA and CDR2 FQGTGA. The CDR3 is made up of 13 amino acids.

The V and J genes are TRBV5-8 and TRBJ2-3; D is uncertain. The germline gives CDR1 SGHTS, CDR2 YDEGEE. Trimming took off 0 bases at V and 0 bases at J, with 17 bases between the two ends. The CDR3 extends over 18 amino acids. DNA of the CDR3: TGTGCCAGCAGCTTGGTCCGGTGGGCCCCTCATAGCACAGATACGCAGTATTTT. This sequence encodes CASSLVRWAPHSTDTQYF.

The rearrangement links TRBV19 to TRBJ2-1; D possibly corresponds to TRBD2 (6 bases). The CDR3 has 15 residues. V was cut by 5 bases and J by 4 bases, with 15 bases left in between. Germline loops: CDR1 LNHDA, CDR2 SQIVND (reference sequence). CDR3 nucleotides: TGTGCCAGTAGTCCGGGTAGGGAGGAATACAATGAGCAGTTCTTC. Its translation is CASSPGREEYNEQFF.

The rearrangement uses TRBV11-2 and TRBJ1-2; 7 bases match TRBD1. CDR3 length: 16 amino acids. Germline V gene sequence: CDR1 SGHAT, CDR2 FQNNGV. Trimming at V came to 3 bases and at J to 1 base, leaving 8 bases not matched to a gene. The CDR3 protein is CASSFQTGNINYGYTF. DNA for the CDR3: TGTGCCAGCAGCTTCCAGACAGGGAATATTAACTATGGCTACACCTTC. The entire variable domain, with the rest obtained from reference TRBV11-2 and TRBJ1-2, is as follows: EAGVAQSPRYKIIEKRQSVAFWCNPISGHATLYWYQQILGQGPKLLIQFQNNGVVDDSQLPKDRFSAERLKGVDSTLKIQPAKLEDSAVYLCASSFQTGNINYGYTFGSGTRLTVV.

The chain is built from TRBV7-8 and TRBJ1-1; D is unclear. In germline, CDR1 is SGHVS, CDR2 FQNEAQ. The CDR3 totals 16 residues. V was clipped by 1 base and J by 5 bases, with 17 bases between them. The CDR3 DNA reads TGTGCCAGCAGCTTAGTGGTTCCCCCTCTATGGACTGAAGCTTTCTTT. Residues: CASSLVVPPLWTEAFF. Together with reference TRBV7-8 and TRBJ1-1, the CDR3 gives the full variable domain: GAGVSQSPRYKVAKRGQDVALRCDPISGHVSLFWYQQALGQGPEFLTYFQNEAQLDKSGLPSDRFFAERPEGSVSTLKIQRTQQEDSAVYLCASSLVVPPLWTEAFFGQGTRLTVV.

The V call is TRBV6-1, the J call TRBJ1-5; possibly TRBD1 for D (5 bases). The length of the CDR3 is 12 residues. Germline V CDR1 and CDR2: MNHNS, SASEGT. V was shortened by 3 bases and J by 8 bases, with 8 bases between the two germline ends. The CDR3 protein is CASSEGGKPQHF. In DNA, the CDR3 is TGTGCCAGCAGTGAGGGGGGAAAGCCCCAGCATTTT.

CDR3 region: CASSLGGAWRESSYEQYF. CDR3 nucleotide sequence: TGTGCCAGCAGTTTAGGGGGGGCTTGGCGGGAGAGCTCCTACGAGCAGTACTTC. This chain joins TRBV28 and TRBJ2-7, with D possibly matching TRBD2 (7 bases). Germline V CDR1 and CDR2: MDHEN, SYDVKM. This CDR3 contains 18 residues. Trimming pared 2 bases from V and 0 bases from J, leaving 20 bases between.

This clone was seen just once. The chain recombines TRBV6-5 with TRBJ2-7; TRBD2 agrees at 8 bases. This CDR3 region has 14 residues. V gave up 5 bases and J gave up 4 bases; unmatched junction bases: 7. Germline V gene lookup returns CDR1 MNHEY and CDR2 SVGAGI. CDR3 in amino acids: CASSIQSGSYEQYV. The CDR3 DNA reads TGTGCCAGCAGTATCCAGAGCGGGAGTTACGAGCAGTACGTC.

The chain links TRBV9 to TRBJ2-3; possibly TRBD1 for D (6 bases). The CDR3 sequence is 15 residues long. Germline V gene sequence: CDR1 SGDLS, CDR2 YYNGEE. The V end was cut by 2 bases, the J end by 2 bases, with 12 bases between. The CDR3 DNA reads TGTGCCAGCAGCGTTACAGGGCTAATCACAGATACGCAGTATTTT. It codes for CASSVTGLITDTQYF.